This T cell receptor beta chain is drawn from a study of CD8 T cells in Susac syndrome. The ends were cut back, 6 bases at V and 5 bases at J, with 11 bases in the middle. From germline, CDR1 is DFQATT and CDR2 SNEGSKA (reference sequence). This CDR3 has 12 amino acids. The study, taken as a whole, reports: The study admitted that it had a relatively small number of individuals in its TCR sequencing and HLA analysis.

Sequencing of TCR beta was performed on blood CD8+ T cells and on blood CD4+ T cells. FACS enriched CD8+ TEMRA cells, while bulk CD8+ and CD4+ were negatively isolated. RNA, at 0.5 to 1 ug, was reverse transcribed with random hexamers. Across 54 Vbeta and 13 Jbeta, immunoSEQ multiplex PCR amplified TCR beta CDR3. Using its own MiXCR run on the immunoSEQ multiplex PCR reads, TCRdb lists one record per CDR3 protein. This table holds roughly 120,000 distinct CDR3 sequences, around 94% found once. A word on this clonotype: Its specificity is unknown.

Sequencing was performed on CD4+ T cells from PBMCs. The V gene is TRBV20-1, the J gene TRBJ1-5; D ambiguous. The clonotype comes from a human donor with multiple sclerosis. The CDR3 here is CSAKSPDQPQHF. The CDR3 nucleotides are TGCAGTGCCAAATCCCCGGATCAGCCCCAGCATTTT.